The clone carrying this TCR beta chain was seen ten or more times. Its antigen is undetermined. This sample also contains other DNA sequences that code for the same CDR3. All patients reached thyroid surgery having received no treatment beforehand. Trimming cost V 0 bases and J 4 bases; bases outside gene matches: 3. There are 16 residues in the CDR3. Germline CDR1 KGHDR, CDR2 SFDVKD. This specimen belongs to a study of metastatic and nonmetastatic thyroid tumors. Study details: It was across blood and tumor or nodule tissue from malignant and benign thyroid patients that repertoires were compared.

The study, taken as a whole, reports: A significant increase in TCR beta diversity was reportedly seen in malignant thyroid tumors relative to benign nodules, in blood and tumor.

Authors' processing steps: Clinicopathological groups supplied CDR3 differences that were used to build a distant-metastasis classifier for papillary thyroid cancer. TCRdb reassembled clones from the PCR reads with MiXCR. These V and J calls are TCRdb output, not the study's own analysis. The sample shows approximately 90,000 clones, around 9.1% of them seen only once. This TCR came from a female donor with papillary thyroid cancer or a benign thyroid nodule (not recorded which). Some clones in this sample may be carry-over from other donors' samples. Source material: blood. The chain joins TRBV24-1 to TRBJ2-1; 9 bases agree with TRBD2. In DNA form, the CDR3 reads TGTGCCACCAGTGATTTGCGGGCGGGGGGGTACAATGAGCAGTTCTTC. It yields the protein CATSDLRAGGYNEQFF.